The following is a TCR beta chain sequence with its context. Its antigen is undetermined. Assay: immunoSEQ multiplex PCR; the TCRdb copy retains only in-frame clones and omits some. The sample lists 110,000 to 150,000 clones; roughly 91% were seen once. The data derive from a study of CD4+ T cells in melanoma. Study results and caveats: CD8+ T cell, macrophage and B cell function reportedly correlated with neoantigen-specific CD4+ T cells. Reportedly, melanoma neoantigen-specific CD4+ T cells showed varied differentiation states.

The length of the CDR3 is 14 residues. Germline lookup yields CDR1 MNHEY and CDR2 SMNVEV (reference sequence). The V and J ends lost 2 bases and 3 bases respectively, with 10 bases between them. V is TRBV27 and J is TRBJ1-1, with a tentative D call TRBD1 (6 bases). The receptor was isolated from a human donor with melanoma. This chain's CDR3 is CASSLRGSHTEAFF. CDR3 coding DNA: TGTGCCAGCAGTTTAAGGGGGAGCCACACTGAAGCTTTCTTT.